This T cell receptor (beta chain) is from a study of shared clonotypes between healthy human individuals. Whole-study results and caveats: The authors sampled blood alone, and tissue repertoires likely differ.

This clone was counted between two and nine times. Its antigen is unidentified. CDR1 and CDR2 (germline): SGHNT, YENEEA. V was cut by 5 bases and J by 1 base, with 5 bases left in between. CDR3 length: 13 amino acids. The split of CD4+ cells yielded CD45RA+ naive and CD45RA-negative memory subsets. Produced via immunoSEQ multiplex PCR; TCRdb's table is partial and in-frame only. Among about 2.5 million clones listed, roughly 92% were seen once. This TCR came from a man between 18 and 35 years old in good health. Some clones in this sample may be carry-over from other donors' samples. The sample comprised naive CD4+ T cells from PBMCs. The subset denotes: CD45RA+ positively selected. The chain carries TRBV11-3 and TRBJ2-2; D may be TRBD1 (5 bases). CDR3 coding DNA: TGTGCCAGCAGCCAGGGGAACACCGGGGAGCTGTTTTTT. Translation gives CASSQGNTGELFF.